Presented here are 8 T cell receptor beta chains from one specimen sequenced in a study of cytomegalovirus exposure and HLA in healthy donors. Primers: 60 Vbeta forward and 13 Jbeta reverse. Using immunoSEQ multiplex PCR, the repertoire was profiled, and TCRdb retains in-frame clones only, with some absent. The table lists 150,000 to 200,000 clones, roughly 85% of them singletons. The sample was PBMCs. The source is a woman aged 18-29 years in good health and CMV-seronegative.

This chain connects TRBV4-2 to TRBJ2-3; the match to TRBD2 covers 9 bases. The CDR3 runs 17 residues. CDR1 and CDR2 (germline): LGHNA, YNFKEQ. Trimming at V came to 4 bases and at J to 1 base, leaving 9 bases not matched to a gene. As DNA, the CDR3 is TGTGCCAGCAGCCCGCCCCCAGCGGGAGGACGCACAGATACGCAGTATTTT. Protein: CASSPPPAGGRTDTQYF.

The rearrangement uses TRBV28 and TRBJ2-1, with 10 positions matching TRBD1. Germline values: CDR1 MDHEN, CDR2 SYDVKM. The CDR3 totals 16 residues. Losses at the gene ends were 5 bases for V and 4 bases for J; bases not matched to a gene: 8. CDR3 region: CASSRETGGAYNEQFF. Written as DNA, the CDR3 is TGTGCCAGCAGTCGAGAGACAGGGGGCGCATACAATGAGCAGTTCTTC.

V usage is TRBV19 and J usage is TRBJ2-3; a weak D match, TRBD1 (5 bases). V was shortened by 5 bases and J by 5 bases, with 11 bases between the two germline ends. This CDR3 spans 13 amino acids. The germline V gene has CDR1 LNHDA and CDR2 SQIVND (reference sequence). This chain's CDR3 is CASSRDRGDTQYF. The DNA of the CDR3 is TGTGCCAGTAGTCGTGATAGGGGAGATACGCAGTATTTT.

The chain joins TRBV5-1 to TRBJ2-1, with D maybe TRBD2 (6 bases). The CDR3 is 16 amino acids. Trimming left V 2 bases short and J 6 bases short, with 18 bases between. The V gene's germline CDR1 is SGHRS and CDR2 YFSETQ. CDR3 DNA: TGCGCCAGCAGCTTTGGACCCCCGGGACTGACCAATGAGCAGTTCTTC. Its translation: CASSFGPPGLTNEQFF.

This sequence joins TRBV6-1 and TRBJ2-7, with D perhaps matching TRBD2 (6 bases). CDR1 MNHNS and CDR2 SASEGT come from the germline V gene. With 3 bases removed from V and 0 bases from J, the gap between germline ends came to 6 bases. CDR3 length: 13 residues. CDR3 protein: CASSDGSSYEQYV. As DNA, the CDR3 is TGTGCCAGCAGTGACGGGAGCTCCTACGAGCAGTACGTC.

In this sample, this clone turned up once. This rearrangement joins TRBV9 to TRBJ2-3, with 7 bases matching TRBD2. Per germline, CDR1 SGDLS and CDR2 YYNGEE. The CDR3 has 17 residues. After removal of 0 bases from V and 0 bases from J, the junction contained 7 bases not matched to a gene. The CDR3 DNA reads TGTGCCAGCAGCGTAGGCGGGGGAATCCCTAGCACAGATACGCAGTATTTT. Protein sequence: CASSVGGGIPSTDTQYF.

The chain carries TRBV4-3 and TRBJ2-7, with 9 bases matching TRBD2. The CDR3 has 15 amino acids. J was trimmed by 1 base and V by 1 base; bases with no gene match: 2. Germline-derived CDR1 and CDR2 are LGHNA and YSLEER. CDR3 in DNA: TGCGCCAGCAGCCAAGGGCTAGCGGGGTCCTACGAGCAGTACTTC. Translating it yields CASSQGLAGSYEQYF.

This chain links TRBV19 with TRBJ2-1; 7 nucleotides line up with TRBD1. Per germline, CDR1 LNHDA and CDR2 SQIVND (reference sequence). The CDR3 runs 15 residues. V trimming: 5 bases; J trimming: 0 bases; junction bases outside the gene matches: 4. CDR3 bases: TGTGCCAGTAGTTCGGACAGGCCCTCCTACAATGAGCAGTTCTTC. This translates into CASSSDRPSYNEQFF.